The T cell receptor (beta chain) described here comes from a study of a mutant IDH1 vaccine in newly diagnosed glioma. At the level of the study: Once 4-6 weeks had passed after radiotherapy alone, vaccination started, or it started with temozolomide cycles. There were roughly 62% males and approximately 38% females among treated patients, whose mean age was approximately 41 years. Radiotherapy, temozolomide, or both had been given previously, and both were given to most. Study-wide results and caveats: Seemingly, pseudoprogression had no relation to changes in the top peripheral T cell clonotypes.

Assay used: immunoSEQ multiplex PCR; TCRdb lists only in-frame clones, some missing. The table lists about 40,000 clones, 83% of them singletons. Between the trimmed V and J ends, which lost 4 bases and 6 bases, there was a span of 15 bases. There are 15 residues in the CDR3. CDR1 and CDR2 (germline): MNHEY, SMNVEV (reference sequence). The time point denotes: week 35, safety follow-up. Every single dose of the vaccine, 300 ug of mutant IDH1 20-mer peptide, came with topical imiquimod. Remarks on this clone: Its antigen remains unknown.

This sequence was found in a woman between 45 and 60 years old with glioma. This chain uses TRBV27 with TRBJ1-4, with D perhaps matching TRBD1 (5 bases). Source: PBMCs, taken from a glioma patient whose treatment included an IDH1 peptide vaccine. The CDR3 nucleotides are TGTGCCAGCAGTTCGCACAGGACCGGGGATGAAAAACTGTTTTTT. It yields the protein CASSSHRTGDEKLFF.